These 21 T cell receptor beta chains were sequenced from one sample in a study of cytomegalovirus exposure and HLA in healthy donors. It was with 60 Vbeta and 13 Jbeta primers that the PCR ran. Using immunoSEQ multiplex PCR, the repertoire was profiled, and TCRdb retains in-frame clones only, with some absent. The table has approximately 170,000 clones, 65% to 80% seen once. Sequencing was carried out using PBMCs. The receptors come from a man aged 25 to 40 in good health and CMV-seropositive.

This clone was counted a few times. CDR3 protein: CASSYSGKGDTIYF. Here the CDR3 DNA reads TGTGCCAGCAGTTACTCCGGCAAGGGAGACACCATATATTTT. J is TRBJ1-3 and V is TRBV6-5; D is unresolved. The CDR3 runs to 14 residues. CDR1 and CDR2 from the germline V gene are MNHEY and SVGAGI. V was pared by 0 bases and J by 8 bases, with 11 bases between.

V gene TRBV7-2 combines with J gene TRBJ2-6, with D uncertain. Trimming stripped 5 bases from V and 4 bases from J, with 12 bases between. The germline V gene has CDR1 SGHTA and CDR2 FQGNSA. There are 15 residues in the CDR3. The CDR3 reads CASSRALEGANVLTF. For the CDR3, the DNA is TGTGCCAGCAGCCGAGCGCTGGAAGGGGCCAACGTCCTGACTTTC.

Written as DNA, the CDR3 is TGTGCCAGCAGTAGAACGGGACAGGTCACCTATAGCAATCAGCCCCAGCATTTT. This codes for CASSRTGQVTYSNQPQHF. The genes are TRBV27 and TRBJ1-5; 8 nucleotides line up with TRBD1. The junction had 12 bases not matched to a gene; V was cut back by 5 bases and J by 0 bases. The CDR3 covers 18 residues. The germline V gene has CDR1 MNHEY and CDR2 SMNVEV (reference sequence).

The chain recombines TRBV7-3 with TRBJ2-1; 13 nucleotides line up with TRBD2. V trimming: 5 bases; J trimming: 5 bases; junction bases outside the gene matches: 18. The germline CDR1 and CDR2 sequences are SGHTA and FQGTGA. CDR3 size: 20 residues. The CDR3 region has the DNA TGTGCCAGCAGCCCCACCCCGGGACTAGCGGGGAGGGGTACCCACAATGAGCAGTTCTTC. Its protein product is CASSPTPGLAGRGTHNEQFF.

This clone was found a few times. The chain employs TRBV9 and TRBJ1-6, with 9 bases matching TRBD1. The CDR3 has 14 residues. V trimming: 2 bases; J trimming: 7 bases; junction bases outside the gene matches: 1. The germline V gene has CDR1 SGDLS and CDR2 YYNGEE. The CDR3 spells CASSVDRGNSPLHF. CDR3 in DNA: TGTGCCAGCAGCGTTGACAGGGGGAATTCACCCCTCCACTTT. Based on the CDR3 plus reference TRBV9 and TRBJ1-6, the full variable domain is DSGVTQTPKHLITATGQRVTLRCSPRSGDLSVYWYQQSLDQGLQFLIQYYNGEERAKGNILERFSAQQFPDLHSELNLSSLELGDSALYFCASSVDRGNSPLHFGNGTRLTVT.

This clone was counted between two and nine times. The rearrangement uses TRBV7-9 and TRBJ2-3; D call uncertain. The V and J ends lost 6 bases and 0 bases respectively, with 7 bases between them. CDR3 length: 13 amino acids. In germline, CDR1 is SEHNR, CDR2 FQNEAQ (reference sequence). CDR3 sequence (DNA): TGTGCCAGCAGTCCCGGGAGCACAGATACGCAGTATTTT. This codes for CASSPGSTDTQYF. Full variable domain (remainder filled in from reference TRBV7-9 and TRBJ2-3): DTGVSQNPRHKITKRGQNVTFRCDPISEHNRLYWYRQTLGQGPEFLTYFQNEAQLEKSRLLSDRFSAERPKGSFSTLEIQRTEQGDSAMYLCASSPGSTDTQYFGPGTRLTVL.

The rearrangement joins TRBV30 to TRBJ2-1, with 10 bases fitting TRBD2. CDR1 GTSNPN and CDR2 SVGIG come from the germline V gene (reference sequence). CDR3 length: 14 amino acids. Losses at the gene ends were 5 bases for V and 7 bases for J; bases not matched to a gene: 8. The CDR3 DNA follows: TGTGCCTGGCGAGCGGGAGGGCCAAGAAATGAGCAGTTCTTC. Its protein is CAWRAGGPRNEQFF.

The chain employs TRBV7-2 and TRBJ2-5; 7 bases are a match to TRBD1. This CDR3 spans 14 amino acids. The junction had 7 bases not matched to a gene; V was cut back by 5 bases and J by 4 bases. CDR1 and CDR2 from the germline V gene are SGHTA and FQGNSA. CDR3 in amino acids: CASSLQGIGETQYF. In DNA form, the CDR3 reads TGTGCCAGCAGCCTACAGGGGATCGGAGAGACCCAGTACTTC.

This chain's CDR3 is CASSSPGQYSEKLFF. The CDR3 DNA follows: TGTGCCAGCAGCTCACCGGGACAGTACTCTGAAAAACTGTTTTTT. The V call is TRBV11-2, the J call TRBJ1-4, with TRBD1 matching 7 bases. The CDR3 contains 15 residues. The germline gives CDR1 SGHAT, CDR2 FQNNGV. The ends lost 4 bases at V and 7 bases at J; junction bases unmatched: 9.

The chain couples TRBV9 to TRBJ2-5, with D possibly being TRBD2 (5 bases). The J call may be mistaken, given a closer DNA end match to TRBJ2-7. The CDR3 has 14 amino acids. Germline V gene lookup returns CDR1 SGDLS and CDR2 YYNGEE. The CDR3 protein is CASSVGGPNYEQYF. Here the CDR3 DNA reads TGTGCCAGCAGCGTAGGCGGGCCAAACTACGAGCAGTACTTC.

The chain uses TRBV25-1 and TRBJ2-5, with 8 bases fitting TRBD1. Germline CDR1 is MGHDK and CDR2 is SYGVNS. V was pared by 3 bases and J by 4 bases, with 10 bases of the junction left unmatched. This CDR3 is built from 16 residues. The CDR3, as DNA: TGTGCCAGCAGTGACCTCGCCGGGACAGGAGGAGAGACCCAGTACTTC. Translated: CASSDLAGTGGETQYF.

The chain has TRBV4-1 and TRBJ2-1; 7 bases map to TRBD2. The CDR3 spans 15 residues. Germline assignment: CDR1 MGHRA and CDR2 YSYEKL. V dropped 2 bases and J dropped 10; count of bases not matched to a gene: 11. The CDR3 is CASSQILALGWEQFF. CDR3 nucleotides: TGCGCCAGCAGCCAAATACTAGCGCTCGGCTGGGAGCAGTTCTTC.

V usage is TRBV30 and J usage is TRBJ1-4; D gene uncertain. The CDR3 sequence is 12 residues long. The germline V gene encodes CDR1 GTSNPN and CDR2 SVGIG (reference sequence). The CDR3 sequence is CASARTNEKLFF. The CDR3 DNA follows: TGTGCATCCGCCAGAACTAATGAAAAACTGTTTTTT.

The genes are TRBV5-4 and TRBJ2-1, with 7 bases identical to TRBD1. Germline CDR1 SGHNT, CDR2 YYREEE (reference sequence). Losses at the gene ends were 2 bases for V and 0 bases for J; bases not matched to a gene: 2. The CDR3 has 15 residues. The CDR3 DNA reads as TGTGCCAGCAGCTTACAGGGGAGCTCCTACAATGAGCAGTTCTTC. Amino acid sequence: CASSLQGSSYNEQFF.

The chain links TRBV5-6 to TRBJ2-4, with TRBD2 matching over 7 bases. The length of the CDR3 is 14 residues. Germline values: CDR1 SGHDT, CDR2 YYEEEE. The trim removed 3 bases at V and 6 bases at J, leaving 6 bases unmatched. The CDR3 sequence: CASSWGGGINIQYF. The DNA for the CDR3 is TGTGCCAGCAGCTGGGGGGGTGGGATAAACATTCAGTACTTC.

The rearrangement joins TRBV30 to TRBJ1-2, with D uncertain. The CDR3 is 13 residues long. Trimming left V 3 bases short and J 5 bases short, with 13 bases between. Germline V gene data show CDR1 as GTSNPN and CDR2 as SVGIG (reference sequence). The CDR3 here is CAWRVQADYGYTF. The CDR3 DNA reads TGTGCCTGGAGGGTGCAGGCTGATTATGGCTACACCTTC.

The J gene is TRBJ1-1, the V gene TRBV30; D not resolved. Per the germline V gene, CDR1 is GTSNPN and CDR2 is SVGIG (reference sequence). Trimming removed 6 bases at V and 5 bases at J, with 10 bases between. The CDR3 spans 11 residues. For the CDR3, the DNA is TGTGCCTGCCGACTCGGGACTGAAGCTTTCTTT. Protein: CACRLGTEAFF.

This rearrangement joins TRBV7-9 to TRBJ2-2, with TRBD2 as a possible D gene (5 bases). Germline lookup yields CDR1 SEHNR and CDR2 FQNEAQ (reference sequence). V lost 5 bases, J lost 13 bases, and 26 bases lay in between. The CDR3 is 16 amino acids. This chain's CDR3 is CASSPGGVDLYGGLFF. The CDR3 DNA follows: TGTGCCAGCAGCCCAGGAGGAGTTGACCTTTACGGAGGGCTGTTTTTT.

The chain joins TRBV7-8 to TRBJ1-5; D uncertain. The CDR3 has 14 residues. V was cut by 1 base and J by 7 bases, with 11 bases left in between. Germline CDR1 is SGHVS and CDR2 is FQNEAQ. CDR3 DNA sequence: TGTGCCAGCAGCTTAGGGGGTGCGGGACAGCCCCAGCATTTT. Translated: CASSLGGAGQPQHF.

Comments on this clone: Mismatch with germline at one junction end may stem from a read error. The chain joins TRBV10-3 to TRBJ2-7, with 12 bases that match TRBD1. The CDR3 has 13 residues. From germline, CDR1 is ENHRY and CDR2 SYGVKD. The CDR3 spells CAISESGTGGAAF. The CDR3, as DNA: TGTGCCATCAGTGAGTCCGGGACAGGGGGCGCAGCTTTC.

J is TRBJ2-3 and V is TRBV9, with a weak D call TRBD2 (6 bases). Trimming shortened V by 0 bases and J by 3 bases, and 14 bases separated the two germline ends. The CDR3 is made up of 16 amino acids. The V gene's germline CDR1 is SGDLS and CDR2 YYNGEE. CDR3 sequence (DNA): TGTGCCAGCAGCGTAGGGGCTAGCGAAAGTACAGATACGCAGTATTTT. Translation gives CASSVGASESTDTQYF.